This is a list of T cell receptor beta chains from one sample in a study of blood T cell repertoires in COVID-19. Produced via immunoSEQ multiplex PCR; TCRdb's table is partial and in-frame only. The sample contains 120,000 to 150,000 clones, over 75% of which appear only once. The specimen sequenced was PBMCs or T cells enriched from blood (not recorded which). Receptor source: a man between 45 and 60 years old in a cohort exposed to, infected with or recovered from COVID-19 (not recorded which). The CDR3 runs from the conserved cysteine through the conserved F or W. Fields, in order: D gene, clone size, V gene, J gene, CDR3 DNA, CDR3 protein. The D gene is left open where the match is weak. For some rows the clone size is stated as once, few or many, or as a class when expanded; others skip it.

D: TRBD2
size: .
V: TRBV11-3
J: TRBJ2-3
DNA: TGTGCCAGCAGCTCGGGACTAGCGGGAACGGATACGCAGTATTTT
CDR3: CASSSGLAGTDTQYF

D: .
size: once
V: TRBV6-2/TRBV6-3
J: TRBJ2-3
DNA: TGTGCCAGCAGTACAGCCGGGACAAGGAAAACGCAGTATTTT
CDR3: CASSTAGTRKTQYF

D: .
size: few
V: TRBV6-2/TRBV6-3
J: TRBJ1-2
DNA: TGTGCCAGCAGTTACGGAGGGAACTATGGCTACACCTTC
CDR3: CASSYGGNYGYTF

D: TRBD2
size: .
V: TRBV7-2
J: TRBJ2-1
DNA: TGTGCCTGCAGCCTCGATTGGACTAGCGGGCCTAATGAGCAGTTCTTC
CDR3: CACSLDWTSGPNEQFF

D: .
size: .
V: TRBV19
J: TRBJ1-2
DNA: TGTGCCAGTACCCCCCGGCTCATGACACATCCGTCCCCTAACTATGGCTACACCTTC
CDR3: CASTPRLMTHPSPNYGYTF

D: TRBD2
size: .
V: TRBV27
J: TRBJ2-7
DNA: TGTGCCAGCCGGACGGGGGGCTCCTACGAGCAGTACTTC
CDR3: CASRTGGSYEQYF

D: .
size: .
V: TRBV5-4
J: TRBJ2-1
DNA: TGTGCCAGCAGCCCAACAGCGGGTACCTCCTACAATGAGCAGTTCTTC
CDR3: CASSPTAGTSYNEQFF

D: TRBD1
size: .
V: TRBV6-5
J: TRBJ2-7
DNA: TGTGCCAGCAGTTACGGGGGACAGGGGTTCCCCTACGAGCAGTACTTC
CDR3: CASSYGGQGFPYEQYF

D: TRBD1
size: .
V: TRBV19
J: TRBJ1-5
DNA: TGTGCCAGTAGCTACGGGACAGGGGGCAATCAGCCCCAGCATTTT
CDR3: CASSYGTGGNQPQHF

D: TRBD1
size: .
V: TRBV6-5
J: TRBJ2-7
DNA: TGTGCCAGCAGTACCGGGACAGGCAGCTCCTACGAGCAGTACTTC
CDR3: CASSTGTGSSYEQYF

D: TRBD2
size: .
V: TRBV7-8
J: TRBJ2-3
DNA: TGTGCCAGCAGCCGCGGGGAGGGGACGCGCACAGATACGCAGTATTTT
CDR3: CASSRGEGTRTDTQYF

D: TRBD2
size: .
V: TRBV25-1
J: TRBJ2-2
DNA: TGTGCCAGCAGTTCCAGCGGGAGCCGGGCCACCGGGGAGCTGTTTTTT
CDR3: CASSSSGSRATGELFF

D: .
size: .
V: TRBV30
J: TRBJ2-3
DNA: TGTGCCTGGACCCGCAGATCTCACACAGATACGCAGTATTTT
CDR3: CAWTRRSHTDTQYF

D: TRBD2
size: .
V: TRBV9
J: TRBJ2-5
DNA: TGTGCCAGCAGCCCCCAGGGACTAGCGGGAGGGAGGGGGAAAGAGACCCAGTACTTC
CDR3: CASSPQGLAGGRGKETQYF

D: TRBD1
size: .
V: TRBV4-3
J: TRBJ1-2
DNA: TGCGCCAGCAGCCCGACAGGGGGAAATAACTATGGCTACACCTTC
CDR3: CASSPTGGNNYGYTF

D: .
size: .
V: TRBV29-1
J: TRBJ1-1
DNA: TGCAGCGTTGCTGGATCTTGGGACACCTCGAACACTGAAGCTTTCTTT
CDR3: CSVAGSWDTSNTEAFF

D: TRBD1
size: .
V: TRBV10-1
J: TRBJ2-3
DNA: TGCGCCAGCAGTGAGATGGGACAGGGGGTAGATACGCAGTATTTT
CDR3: CASSEMGQGVDTQYF

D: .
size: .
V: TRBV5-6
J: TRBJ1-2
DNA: TGTGCCAGCAGCCCCACCGAGACAGGTTCCTATGGCTACACCTTC
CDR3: CASSPTETGSYGYTF

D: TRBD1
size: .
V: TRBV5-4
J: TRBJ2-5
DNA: TGTGCCAGCAGCTGGGACAGAGAGACCCAGTACTTC
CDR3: CASSWDRETQYF

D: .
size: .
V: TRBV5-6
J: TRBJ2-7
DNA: TGTGCCAGCAGCTTCATCAGGGGTCACGAGCAGTACTTC
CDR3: CASSFIRGHEQYF

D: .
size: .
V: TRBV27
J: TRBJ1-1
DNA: TGTGCCAGCAGTCTCAACAGGGTTATGTGGACTGAAGCTTTCTTT
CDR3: CASSLNRVMWTEAFF

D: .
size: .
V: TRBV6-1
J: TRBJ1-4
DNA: TGTGCCAGCAGTGAACAGACGAATTCCGCGGGAAAACTGTTTTTT
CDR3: CASSEQTNSAGKLFF

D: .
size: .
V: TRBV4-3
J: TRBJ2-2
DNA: TGCGCCAGCAGCCAGTACAGTCACATCGGGGAGCTGTTTTTT
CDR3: CASSQYSHIGELFF

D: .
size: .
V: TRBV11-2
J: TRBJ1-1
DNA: TGTGCTACCTGGGGGCTGAACACTGAAGCTTTCTTT
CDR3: CATWGLNTEAFF

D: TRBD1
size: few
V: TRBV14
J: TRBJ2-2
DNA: TGTGCCAGCAGCCAAGCAACAGGGGGAAACACCGGGGAGCTGTTTTTT
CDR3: CASSQATGGNTGELFF

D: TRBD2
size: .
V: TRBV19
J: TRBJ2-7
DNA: TGTGCCAGTAGTATAGGTCTAGCGGGAGGAGAGCAGTACTTC
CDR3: CASSIGLAGGEQYF